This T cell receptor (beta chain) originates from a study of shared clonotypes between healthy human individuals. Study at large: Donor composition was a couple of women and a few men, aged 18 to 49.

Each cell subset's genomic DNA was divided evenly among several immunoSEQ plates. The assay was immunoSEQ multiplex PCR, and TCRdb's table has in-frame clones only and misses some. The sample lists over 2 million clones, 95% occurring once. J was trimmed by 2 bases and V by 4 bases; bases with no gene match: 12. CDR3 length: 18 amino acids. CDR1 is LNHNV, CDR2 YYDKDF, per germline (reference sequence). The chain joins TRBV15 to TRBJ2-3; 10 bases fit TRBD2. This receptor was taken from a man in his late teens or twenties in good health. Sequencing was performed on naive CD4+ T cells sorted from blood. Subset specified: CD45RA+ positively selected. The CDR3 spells CATSTPGGLAGATDTQYF. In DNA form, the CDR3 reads TGTGCCACCAGCACCCCGGGGGGGCTAGCGGGGGCCACAGATACGCAGTATTTT.